This T cell receptor (beta chain) emerged from a study of T cell responses to AZD1222 COVID-19 vaccine. Overall study context: Pooling of second doses given at about 4 or about 12 weeks was done.

The CDR3 covers 12 residues. In germline, CDR1 is SNHLY, CDR2 FYNNEI. Trimming stripped 8 bases from V and 1 base from J, with 9 bases between. Profiled with immunoSEQ multiplex PCR; TCRdb holds only in-frame clones, not every one. The sample yields 150,000 to 200,000 clones, roughly 93% seen once. This clone was counted a single time. Sequenced here: peripheral blood, sampled on day 0 of AZD1222 vaccination. The source of this sequence is an adult in good health. The V call is TRBV2, the J call TRBJ2-7; no clear D. CDR3 loop: CASLSTSYEQYF. DNA for the CDR3: TGTGCCAGCCTGAGTACATCCTACGAGCAGTACTTC.